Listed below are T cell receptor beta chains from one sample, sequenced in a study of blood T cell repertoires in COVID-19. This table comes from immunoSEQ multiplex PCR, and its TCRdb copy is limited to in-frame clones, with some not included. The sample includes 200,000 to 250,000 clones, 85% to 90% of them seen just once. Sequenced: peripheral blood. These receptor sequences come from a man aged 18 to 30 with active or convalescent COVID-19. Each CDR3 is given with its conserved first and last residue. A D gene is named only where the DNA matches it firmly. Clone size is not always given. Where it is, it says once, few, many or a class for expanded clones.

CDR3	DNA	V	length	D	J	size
CASSLTSGTVETQYF	TGTGCCAGCAGCCTGACTAGCGGGACGGTAGAGACCCAGTACTTC	TRBV27	15	TRBD2	TRBJ2-5	NA
CASSARAEEQFF	TGTGCCAGCAGCGCCAGGGCCGAAGAGCAGTTCTTC	TRBV11-3	12	NA	TRBJ2-1	NA
CASRDRQGEKLFF	TGCGCCAGTCGGGACAGGCAGGGTGAAAAACTGTTTTTT	TRBV10-2	13	TRBD1	TRBJ1-4	few
CASSSSGQVKYEQYF	TGTGCCAGCAGTAGCTCGGGACAGGTCAAGTACGAGCAGTACTTC	TRBV27	15	TRBD1	TRBJ2-7	NA
CASTTDGGRLPEAFF	TGTGCCAGTACAACCGACGGGGGACGGCTACCTGAAGCTTTCTTT	TRBV19	15	NA	TRBJ1-1	NA
CASSPDGGLSAFF	TGTGCCAGTAGTCCTGATGGGGGGTTGTCGGCTTTCTTT	TRBV19	13	NA	TRBJ1-1	NA
CASSLGGDLNSPLHF	TGTGCCAGCAGTTTGGGAGGGGATTTGAATTCACCCCTCCACTTT	TRBV28	15	NA	TRBJ1-6	NA
CASSLEGQEQYF	TGTGCCAGCAGCTTAGAGGGGCAGGAGCAGTACTTC	TRBV11-2	12	NA	TRBJ2-7	NA
CASSLFRWNTEAFF	TGTGCCAGCAGTTTATTTCGGTGGAACACTGAAGCTTTCTTT	TRBV28	14	NA	TRBJ1-1	NA
CASSLEQGGGTYEQYF	TGTGCCAGCAGCTTAGAGCAGGGAGGTGGGACCTACGAGCAGTACTTC	TRBV7-9	16	NA	TRBJ2-7	NA
CASSYAGVAEAFF	TGTGCCAGCAGTTATGCAGGGGTGGCTGAAGCTTTCTTT	TRBV6-5	13	NA	TRBJ1-1	NA
CSVTGGYGYTF	TGCAGCGTTACGGGAGGATATGGCTACACCTTC	TRBV29-1	11	NA	TRBJ1-2	NA
CASRLAELTDTQYF	TGCGCCAGCAGACTAGCGGAACTCACAGATACGCAGTATTTT	TRBV5-1	14	TRBD2	TRBJ2-3	NA
CASSPRQGNRNTIYF	TGTGCCAGCTCACCAAGACAGGGGAATCGAAACACCATATATTTT	TRBV18	15	TRBD1	TRBJ1-3	NA
CASSAKTGGGGYTF	TGTGCCAGCAGCGCAAAGACAGGGGGCGGTGGCTACACCTTC	TRBV9	14	TRBD1	TRBJ1-2	NA
CASSYTGADTQYF	TGTGCCAGCAGTTATACGGGTGCAGATACGCAGTATTTT	TRBV6-2/TRBV6-3	13	NA	TRBJ2-3	NA
CASSPGTSGYNEQFF	TGTGCCAGCAGCCCCGGGACTAGCGGATACAATGAGCAGTTCTTC	TRBV6-2/TRBV6-3	15	TRBD2	TRBJ2-1	NA
CASQGLAGGPDTQYF	TGTGCCAGCCAGGGACTAGCGGGAGGGCCAGATACGCAGTATTTT	TRBV6-5	15	TRBD2	TRBJ2-3	many
CASSPAGRLFSGNTIYF	TGTGCCAGCTCACCTGCGGGACGGCTTTTTTCTGGAAACACCATATATTTT	TRBV18	17	NA	TRBJ1-3	NA
CASSPNPVTEAFF	TGTGCCAGCTCACCAAATCCTGTGACTGAAGCTTTCTTT	TRBV18	13	NA	TRBJ1-1	NA
CATSDPNYGYTF	TGTGCCACCAGTGATCCGAACTATGGCTACACCTTC	TRBV24-1	12	NA	TRBJ1-2	NA
CASRPGLAGDSTDTQYF	TGTGCCAGCAGGCCGGGACTAGCGGGCGACAGCACAGATACGCAGTATTTT	TRBV5-4	17	TRBD2	TRBJ2-3	once
CASSLGPGGAKETQYF	TGTGCCAGCAGCTTAGGACCTGGGGGGGCGAAAGAGACCCAGTACTTC	TRBV7-2	16	NA	TRBJ2-5	once
CASSFGSLVGGKLFF	TGTGCCAGCAGTTTTGGGTCCCTAGTAGGTGGAAAACTGTTTTTT	TRBV28	15	NA	TRBJ1-4	NA
CASSARTGGNSPLHF	TGTGCCAGCAGTGCCAGGACAGGGGGCAATTCACCCCTCCACTTT	TRBV6-4	15	TRBD1	TRBJ1-6	NA
CSVLGGNTEAFF	TGCAGCGTTCTGGGGGGGAACACTGAAGCTTTCTTT	TRBV29-1	12	NA	TRBJ1-1	NA
CASSPGTDYGYTF	TGTGCCAGCAGCCCCGGGACAGACTATGGCTACACCTTC	TRBV7-2	13	TRBD1	TRBJ1-2	NA
CASSDSAGGMDEQFF	TGTGCCAGCAGTGACTCAGCGGGAGGCATGGATGAGCAGTTCTTC	TRBV6-4	15	TRBD2	TRBJ2-1	NA
CASSELGSTDTQYF	TGTGCCAGCAGTGAATTGGGCTCCACAGATACGCAGTATTTT	TRBV2	14	NA	TRBJ2-3	few
CASSSGQGGYSPLHF	TGTGCCAGCAGCAGCGGACAGGGCGGGTATTCACCCCTCCACTTT	TRBV6-5	15	TRBD1	TRBJ1-6	NA
CATSTGGYSGELFF	TGTGCCACCTCGACAGGGGGATATAGCGGGGAGCTGTTTTTT	TRBV19	14	TRBD1	TRBJ2-2	NA
CASSSAGTGGYQPQHF	TGTGCCAGCAGTTCCGCCGGGACAGGGGGTTATCAGCCCCAGCATTTT	TRBV6-2/TRBV6-3	16	TRBD1	TRBJ1-5	NA
CASSYGRSGTEAFF	TGTGCCAGCAGTTATGGTCGTAGCGGCACTGAAGCTTTCTTT	TRBV6-5	14	NA	TRBJ1-1	NA
CASSSRSYEQYF	TGTGCCAGCAGCTCGAGGTCCTACGAGCAGTACTTC	TRBV7-9	12	NA	TRBJ2-7	NA
CASSLVLAGGFAYEQYF	TGTGCCAGCAGTTTAGTGTTAGCGGGAGGGTTTGCCTACGAGCAGTACTTC	TRBV27	17	TRBD2	TRBJ2-7	NA